The 27 T cell receptor beta chains presented below share a single source sample, sequenced in a study of CD8 T cells in Susac syndrome. Random hexamers were used to reverse transcribe an amount of about 0.45 to 1 ug RNA. TCRdb recomputed calls from the immunoSEQ multiplex PCR reads with MiXCR, one row per CDR3 protein. The sample contains about 90,000 distinct CDR3 sequences, approximately 96% of which appear only once. The source material was CD8+ T cells from PBMCs. The receptors originated from a human donor with Susac syndrome.

The J gene is TRBJ2-7, the V gene TRBV20-1; a weak D match, TRBD2 (6 bases). This CDR3 spans 13 amino acids. Trimming removed 1 base at V and 4 bases at J, with 11 bases between. CDR1 is DFQATT, CDR2 SNEGSKA, per germline (reference sequence). In DNA form, the CDR3 reads TGCAGTGCTAGAGGACAAGGAGGGTACGAGCAGTACTTC. Translating it yields CSARGQGGYEQYF.

This chain connects TRBV6-2 or TRBV6-3 to TRBJ2-3, with 11 positions matching TRBD2. The J segment lost 6 bases and the V segment lost 5 bases, leaving 10 bases of the junction unmatched. This CDR3 contains 16 residues. Germline V gene sequence: CDR1 MNHEY, CDR2 SVGEGT. The CDR3 spells CASSPLRLAGTDTQYF. The CDR3 region has the DNA TGTGCCAGCAGTCCTCTCCGACTAGCGGGGACTGATACGCAGTATTTT.

The V call is TRBV4-3, the J call TRBJ2-6; no firm D call. With 3 bases removed from V and 0 bases from J, the gap between germline ends came to 9 bases. Germline V gene lookup returns CDR1 LGHNA and CDR2 YSLEER. The CDR3 extends over 16 amino acids. The CDR3 loop is CASSHDRTSGANVLTF. The CDR3 DNA follows: TGCGCCAGCAGCCATGATAGGACCTCTGGGGCCAACGTCCTGACTTTC.

This clonotype was detected only once. This CDR3 is CASSGAGLKTQYF. Written as DNA, the CDR3 is TGTGCCAGCAGCGGGGCAGGGTTGAAGACCCAGTACTTC. The rearrangement links TRBV3-1 to TRBJ2-5; possibly TRBD1 for D (5 bases). There are 13 residues in the CDR3. Trimming left V 5 bases short and J 6 bases short, with 13 bases between. From germline, CDR1 is LGHDT and CDR2 YNNKEL (reference sequence).

The chain recombines TRBV29-1 with TRBJ2-6, with D perhaps TRBD1 (6 bases). The CDR3 totals 15 residues. The V and J ends lost 3 bases and 0 bases respectively, with 9 bases between them. The germline V gene has CDR1 SQVTM and CDR2 ANQGSEA. CDR3 loop: CSVDRGDSGANVLTF. The CDR3 bases are TGCAGCGTTGACAGGGGTGACTCTGGGGCCAACGTCCTGACTTTC.

V and J are TRBV6-2 or TRBV6-3 and TRBJ1-1; D call uncertain. V dropped 7 bases and J dropped 4 bases, with 19 bases sitting between them. The CDR3 is 15 residues long. Germline V CDR1 and CDR2: MNHEY, SVGEGT. DNA for the CDR3: TGTGCCAGCACCAGACCACGGGCGGAGATCACTGAAGCTTTCTTT. Translating gives CASTRPRAEITEAFF.

The rearrangement joins TRBV4-3 to TRBJ1-2; D gene unclear. Trimming took 1 base from V and 8 from J, leaving 11 bases between them. The germline gives CDR1 LGHNA, CDR2 YSLEER. The CDR3 is 13 residues long. In DNA form, the CDR3 reads TGCGCCAGCAGCCAAGCCGCGGGGATAGGCTACACCTTC. Amino acid sequence: CASSQAAGIGYTF.

Here the CDR3 DNA reads TGCAGTGCTAGAGAAGGAGGGACGGATTCCTATAATTCACCCCTCCACTTT. This sequence encodes CSAREGGTDSYNSPLHF. V is TRBV20-1 and J is TRBJ1-6, with D possibly TRBD1 on 5 matching bases. The CDR3 covers 17 residues. V was pared by 0 bases and J by 1 base, with 13 bases between. CDR1 and CDR2 from the germline V gene are DFQATT and SNEGSKA (reference sequence).

The V gene is TRBV20-1, the J gene TRBJ1-5; 8 nucleotides match TRBD1. The V gene's germline CDR1 is DFQATT and CDR2 SNEGSKA (reference sequence). The CDR3 totals 14 residues. V was pared by 3 bases and J by 4 bases, with 5 bases of the junction left unmatched. In nucleotides, the CDR3 is TGCAGTGCTAGTGACCGACAGGGGAATCAGCCCCAGCATTTT. Protein sequence: CSASDRQGNQPQHF.

The rearrangement joins TRBV30 to TRBJ2-1; D perhaps matches TRBD2 (8 bases). Per the germline V gene, CDR1 is GTSNPN and CDR2 is SVGIG (reference sequence). With 0 bases removed from V and 2 bases from J, the gap between germline ends came to 14 bases. The CDR3 loop spans 16 amino acids. CDR3 in amino acids: CAWSVGGGGPYNEQFF. CDR3 sequence (DNA): TGTGCCTGGAGTGTAGGGGGCGGGGGGCCCTACAATGAGCAGTTCTTC.

V is TRBV30 and J is TRBJ1-1, with D possibly matching TRBD1 (5 bases). Per the germline V gene, CDR1 is GTSNPN and CDR2 is SVGIG (reference sequence). The length of the CDR3 is 14 residues. Trimming pared 0 bases from V and 5 bases from J, leaving 13 bases between. The CDR3 here is CAWSVQPQATEAFF. In nucleotides, the CDR3 is TGTGCCTGGAGTGTACAACCACAGGCAACTGAAGCTTTCTTT.

This clonotype showed up just once. V is TRBV14 and J is TRBJ1-2; D call uncertain. In germline, CDR1 is SGHDN, CDR2 FVKESK. The V end was cut by 0 bases, the J end by 4 bases, with 9 bases between. CDR3 length: 14 amino acids. The CDR3 region is CASSQDPAGYGYTF. In DNA form, the CDR3 reads TGTGCCAGCAGCCAAGACCCGGCCGGCTATGGCTACACCTTC.

The J gene is TRBJ2-1, the V gene TRBV9; D might be TRBD1 (6 bases). The CDR3 is 15 amino acids. Germline assignment: CDR1 SGDLS and CDR2 YYNGEE. Trimming removed 6 bases from V and 4 bases from J, with 17 bases in between. DNA of the CDR3: TGTGCCAGCACCCCAGGCAGGGGAACATACAATGAGCAGTTCTTC. Its protein is CASTPGRGTYNEQFF.

CDR3 bases: TGTGCCAGCAGTTTCCAAGGGAGACAGCCCCAGCATTTT. Translation: CASSFQGRQPQHF. The chain combines TRBV28 with TRBJ1-5; D is unclear. The CDR3 spans 13 residues. CDR1 and CDR2 from the germline V gene are MDHEN and SYDVKM. V lost 3 bases to trimming and J lost 7 bases, with 10 bases between them.

V is TRBV7-9 and J is TRBJ2-5, with D hard to call. The CDR3 length is 13 residues. Trimming shortened V by 5 bases and J by 4 bases, and 11 bases separated the two germline ends. The germline gives CDR1 SEHNR, CDR2 FQNEAQ (reference sequence). The CDR3 here is CASSPSFGETQYF. The CDR3 nucleotides read TGTGCCAGCAGCCCCTCCTTTGGAGAGACCCAGTACTTC.

The chain links TRBV12-3 or TRBV12-4 to TRBJ1-2; no firm D call. This CDR3 is built from 14 residues. Trimming removed 3 bases at V and 0 bases at J, with 8 bases between. The CDR3 region has the DNA TGTGCCAGCAGTTTCGGGAGGGCTAACTATGGCTACACCTTC. Translating it yields CASSFGRANYGYTF.

The CDR3 spells CSAGSTGYEQYF. Here the CDR3 DNA reads TGCAGCGCCGGAAGTACAGGGTACGAGCAGTACTTC. The V gene is TRBV29-1, the J gene TRBJ2-7; D is possibly TRBD1 (6 bases). The CDR3 extends over 12 amino acids. V was trimmed by 7 bases and J by 4 bases, leaving 14 bases between them. The germline V gene encodes CDR1 SQVTM and CDR2 ANQGSEA.

This rearrangement joins TRBV7-2 to TRBJ2-7; 8 positions match TRBD2. The J segment lost 5 bases and the V segment lost 7 bases, leaving 10 bases of the junction unmatched. Germline V gene data show CDR1 as SGHTA and CDR2 as FQGNSA. The length of the CDR3 is 14 residues. Written as DNA, the CDR3 is TGTGCCAGCACCCCCTTGCGCGGGGGGCACGAGCAGTACTTC. Amino acid sequence: CASTPLRGGHEQYF.

The chain uses TRBV10-3 and TRBJ2-5; D possibly uses TRBD1 or TRBD2 (5 bases each). The CDR3 is made up of 13 amino acids. The germline CDR1 and CDR2 sequences are ENHRY and SYGVKD. Trimming removed 9 bases from V and 6 bases from J, with 17 bases in between. CDR3 region: CAIGLDGAKTQYF. The CDR3 region has the DNA TGTGCCATTGGATTGGACGGGGCAAAGACCCAGTACTTC.

The chain recombines TRBV30 with TRBJ2-5, with D hard to call. V was clipped by 2 bases and J by 4 bases, with 8 bases between them. The germline CDR1 and CDR2 sequences are GTSNPN and SVGIG (reference sequence). The CDR3 contains 12 residues. The CDR3 coding sequence is TGTGCCTGGAGTCCACTCCGAGAGACCCAGTACTTC. As protein: CAWSPLRETQYF.

V is TRBV4-2 and J is TRBJ2-7; D is uncertain. Trimming took off 5 bases at V and 6 bases at J, with 11 bases between the two ends. The germline V gene has CDR1 LGHNA and CDR2 YNFKEQ. The CDR3 runs 12 residues. The CDR3 DNA is TGTGCCAGCAGCTCTTCAATGAGCGAGCAGTACTTC. This sequence encodes CASSSSMSEQYF.

The V and J genes are TRBV27 and TRBJ1-5, with D uncertain. Germline CDR1 MNHEY, CDR2 SMNVEV (reference sequence). Trimming removed 2 bases from V and 2 bases from J, with 4 bases in between. The CDR3 is 13 residues long. The CDR3 DNA sequence: TGTGCCAGCAGTTTAAGTCGCAATCAGCCCCAGCATTTT. Protein sequence: CASSLSRNQPQHF.

This chain joins TRBV27 and TRBJ1-5; 9 bases fit TRBD1. Trimming removed 6 bases from V and 5 bases from J; junction bases left unmatched: 8. The CDR3 covers 15 residues. Germline V gene data show CDR1 as MNHEY and CDR2 as SMNVEV (reference sequence). The CDR3 nucleotides are TGTGCCAGCAGAGTCGGACAGGGGTCGCATCAGCCCCAGCATTTT. It yields the protein CASRVGQGSHQPQHF.

This clonotype appeared a single time. The chain is built from TRBV12-3 or TRBV12-4 and TRBJ2-2; TRBD2 agrees at 9 bases. V lost 5 bases and J lost 5; bases outside the gene matches: 6. The CDR3 runs 15 residues. The CDR3 protein is CASSRGGAITGELFF. The CDR3 nucleotides are TGTGCCAGCAGTCGCGGGGGGGCCATTACCGGGGAGCTGTTTTTT.

V and J are TRBV4-3 and TRBJ2-2; 7 nucleotides agree with TRBD1. The germline CDR1 and CDR2 sequences are LGHNA and YSLEER. The CDR3 has 17 amino acids. Trimming at V came to 2 bases and at J to 2 bases, leaving 8 bases not matched to a gene. The CDR3 bases are TGCGCCAGCAGCCAATATGAGACAGGGTTAAACACCGGGGAGCTGTTTTTT. Translating it yields CASSQYETGLNTGELFF.

The chain joins TRBV3-1 to TRBJ2-5, with 9 bases that match TRBD1. CDR3 size: 16 residues. Germline CDR1 is LGHDT and CDR2 is YNNKEL (reference sequence). V was clipped by 4 bases and J by 2 bases; unmatched bases: 8. CDR3 nucleotide sequence: TGTGCCAGCAGCCTACCGACAGGGGGATGGCAAGAGACCCAGTACTTC. This sequence encodes CASSLPTGGWQETQYF.

V usage is TRBV19 and J usage is TRBJ1-1; a possible D gene is TRBD1 (5 bases). V was clipped by 5 bases and J by 7 bases, with 11 bases between them. The germline gives CDR1 LNHDA, CDR2 SQIVND (reference sequence). CDR3 length: 12 residues. CDR3 sequence (DNA): TGTGCCAGTAGTCTGGGACGGATTGAAGCTTTCTTT. Its translation is CASSLGRIEAFF.